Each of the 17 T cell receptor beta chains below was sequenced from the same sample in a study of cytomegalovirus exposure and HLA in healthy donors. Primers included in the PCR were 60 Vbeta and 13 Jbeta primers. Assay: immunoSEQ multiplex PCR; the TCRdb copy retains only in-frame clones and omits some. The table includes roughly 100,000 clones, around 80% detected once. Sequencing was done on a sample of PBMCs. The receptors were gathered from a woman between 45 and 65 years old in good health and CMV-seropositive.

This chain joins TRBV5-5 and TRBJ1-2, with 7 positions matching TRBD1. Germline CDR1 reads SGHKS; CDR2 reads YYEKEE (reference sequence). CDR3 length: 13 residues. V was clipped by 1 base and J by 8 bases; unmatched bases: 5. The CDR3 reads CASSLRGREGYTF. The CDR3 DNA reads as TGTGCCAGCAGCTTGAGGGGGCGAGAGGGCTACACCTTC.

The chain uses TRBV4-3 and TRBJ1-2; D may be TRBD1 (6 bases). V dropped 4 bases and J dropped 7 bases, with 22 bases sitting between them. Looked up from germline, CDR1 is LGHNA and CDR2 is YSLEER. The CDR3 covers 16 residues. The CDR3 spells CASSLRGGQSISGYTF. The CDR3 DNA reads TGCGCCAGCAGCCTCAGGGGCGGACAGTCTATTAGTGGCTACACCTTC.

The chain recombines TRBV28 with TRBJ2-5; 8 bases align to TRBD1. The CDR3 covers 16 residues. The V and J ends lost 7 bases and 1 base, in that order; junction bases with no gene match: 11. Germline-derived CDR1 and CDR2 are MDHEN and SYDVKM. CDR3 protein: CASMRRDRWVQETQYF. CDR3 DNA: TGTGCCAGCATGCGCAGGGACAGGTGGGTCCAAGAGACCCAGTACTTC.

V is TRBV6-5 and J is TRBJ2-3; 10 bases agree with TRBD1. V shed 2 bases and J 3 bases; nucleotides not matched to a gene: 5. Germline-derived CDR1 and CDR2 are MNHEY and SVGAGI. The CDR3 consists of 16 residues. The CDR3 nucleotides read TGTGCCAGCAGTTACATTAGGGGACAGGGGACAGATACGCAGTATTTT. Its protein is CASSYIRGQGTDTQYF.

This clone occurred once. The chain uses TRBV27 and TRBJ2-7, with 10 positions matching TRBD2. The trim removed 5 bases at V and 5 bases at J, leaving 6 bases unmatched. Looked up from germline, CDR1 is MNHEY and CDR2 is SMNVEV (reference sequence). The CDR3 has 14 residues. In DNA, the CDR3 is TGTGCCAGCAGTGCTTGGGGACTAGCGAACGAGCAGTACTTC. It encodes CASSAWGLANEQYF.

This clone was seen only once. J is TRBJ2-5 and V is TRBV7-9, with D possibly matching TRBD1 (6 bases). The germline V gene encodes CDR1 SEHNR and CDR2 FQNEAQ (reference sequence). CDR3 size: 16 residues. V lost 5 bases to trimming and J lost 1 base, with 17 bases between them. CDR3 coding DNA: TGTGCCAGCAGCCGCGACCGGACAGCCCGCCAAGAGACCCAGTACTTC. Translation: CASSRDRTARQETQYF.

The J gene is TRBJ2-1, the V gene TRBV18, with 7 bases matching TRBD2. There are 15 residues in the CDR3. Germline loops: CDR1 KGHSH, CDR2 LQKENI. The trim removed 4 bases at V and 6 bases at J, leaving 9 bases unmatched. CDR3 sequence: CASSRDYRGINEQFF. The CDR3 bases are TGTGCCAGCTCACGGGACTACCGGGGGATCAATGAGCAGTTCTTC.

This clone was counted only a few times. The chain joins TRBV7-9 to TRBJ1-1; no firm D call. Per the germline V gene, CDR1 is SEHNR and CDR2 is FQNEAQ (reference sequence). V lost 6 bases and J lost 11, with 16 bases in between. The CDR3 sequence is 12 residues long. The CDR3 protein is CASRESHDKAFF. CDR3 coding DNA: TGTGCCAGCAGGGAGTCCCACGATAAGGCTTTCTTT.

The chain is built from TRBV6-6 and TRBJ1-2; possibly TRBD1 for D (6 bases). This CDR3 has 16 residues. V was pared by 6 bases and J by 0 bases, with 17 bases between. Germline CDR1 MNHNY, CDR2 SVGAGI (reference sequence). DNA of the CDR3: TGTGCCAGCAGCCCCGGACAGTATGAAGCTAACTATGGCTACACCTTC. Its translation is CASSPGQYEANYGYTF.

The CDR3 loop reads CASSPTSGGTSSYNEQFF. CDR3 DNA: TGTGCCAGCAGTCCCACTAGCGGGGGAACATCCTCCTACAATGAGCAGTTCTTC. The V and J genes are TRBV28 and TRBJ2-1, with 11 positions matching TRBD2. This CDR3 is 18 amino acids long. Germline V lookup: CDR1 MDHEN, CDR2 SYDVKM. Losses at the gene ends were 5 bases for V and 0 bases for J; bases not matched to a gene: 9.

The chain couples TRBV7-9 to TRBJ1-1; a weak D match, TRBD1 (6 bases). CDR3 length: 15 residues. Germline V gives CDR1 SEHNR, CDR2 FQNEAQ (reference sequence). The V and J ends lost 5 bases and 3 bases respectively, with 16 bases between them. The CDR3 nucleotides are TGTGCCAGCAGCAAGACACCGGGGGGGCACACTGAAGCTTTCTTT. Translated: CASSKTPGGHTEAFF.

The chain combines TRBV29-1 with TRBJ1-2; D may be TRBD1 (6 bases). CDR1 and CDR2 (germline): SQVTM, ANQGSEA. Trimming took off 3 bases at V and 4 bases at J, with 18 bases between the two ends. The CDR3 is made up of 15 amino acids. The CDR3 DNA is TGCAGCGTTGACCGTAGAGGGGGATTATCCTATGGCTACACCTTC. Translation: CSVDRRGGLSYGYTF.

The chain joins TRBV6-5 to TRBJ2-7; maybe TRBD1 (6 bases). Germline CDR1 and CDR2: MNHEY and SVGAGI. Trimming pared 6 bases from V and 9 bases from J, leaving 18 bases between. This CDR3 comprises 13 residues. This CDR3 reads CASSRDIRQRQYF. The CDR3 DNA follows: TGTGCCAGCAGCCGGGACATCCGCCAGCGGCAGTACTTC.

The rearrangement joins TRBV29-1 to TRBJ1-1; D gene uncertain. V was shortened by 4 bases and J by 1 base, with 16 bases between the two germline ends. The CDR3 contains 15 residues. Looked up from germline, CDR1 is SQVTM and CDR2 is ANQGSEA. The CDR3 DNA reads TGCAGCGTTGGTGTGGGTTTAAGGAGGAACACTGAAGCTTTCTTT. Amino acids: CSVGVGLRRNTEAFF.

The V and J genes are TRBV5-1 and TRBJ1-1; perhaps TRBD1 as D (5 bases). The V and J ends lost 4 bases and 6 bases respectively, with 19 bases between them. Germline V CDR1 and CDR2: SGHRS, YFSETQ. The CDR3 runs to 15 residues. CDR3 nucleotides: TGCGCCAGCAGCGGAAGAACGGGGGTCAAGGCTGAAGCTTTCTTT. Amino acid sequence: CASSGRTGVKAEAFF. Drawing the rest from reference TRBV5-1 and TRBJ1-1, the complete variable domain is KAGVTQTPRYLIKTRGQQVTLSCSPISGHRSVSWYQQTPGQGLQFLFEYFSETQRNKGNFPGRFSGRQFSNSRSEMNVSTLELGDSALYLCASSGRTGVKAEAFFGQGTRLTVV.

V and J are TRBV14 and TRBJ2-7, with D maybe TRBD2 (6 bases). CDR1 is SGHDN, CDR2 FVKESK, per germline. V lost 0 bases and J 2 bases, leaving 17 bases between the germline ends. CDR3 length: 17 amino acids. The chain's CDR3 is CASSQEPSTGRPYEQYF. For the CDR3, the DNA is TGTGCCAGCAGCCAAGAGCCTTCCACCGGGAGACCCTACGAGCAGTACTTC. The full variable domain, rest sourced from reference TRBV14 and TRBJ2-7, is EAGVTQFPSHSVIEKGQTVTLRCDPISGHDNLYWYRRVMGKEIKFLLHFVKESKQDESGMPNNRFLAERTGGTYSTLKVQPAELEDSGVYFCASSQEPSTGRPYEQYFGPGTRLTVT.

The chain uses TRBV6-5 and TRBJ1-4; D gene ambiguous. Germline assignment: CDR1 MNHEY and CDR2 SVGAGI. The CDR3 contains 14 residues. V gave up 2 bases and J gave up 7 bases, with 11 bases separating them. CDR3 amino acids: CASSYGHLGEKLFF. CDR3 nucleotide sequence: TGTGCCAGCAGTTACGGGCATTTAGGTGAAAAACTGTTTTTT.